This is a list of T cell receptor beta chains from one sample in a study of beta chain features in type 1 diabetes. The method was immunoSEQ multiplex PCR; TCRdb's version includes in-frame clones alone and lacks a portion of them. The sample contains over 150,000 clones, 6.5% to 8.5% of which appear only once. Source material: central memory CD4+ T cells from blood. Source of these receptors: a man younger than 30 with type 1 diabetes. Both conserved end residues are part of each CDR3. Only some rows state a clone size, as once, few, many or a class for expanded clones.

CDR3 protein,clone size,V gene,CDR3 length,J gene
CASSLDSGELFF,.,TRBV5-4,12,TRBJ2-2
CASSPGGRETQYF,many,TRBV19,13,TRBJ2-5
CASSRREGETQYF,.,TRBV4-3,13,TRBJ2-5
CASSSQGLGSYNEQFF,.,TRBV5-1,16,TRBJ2-1
CASSLDTGQGGYGYTF,.,TRBV4-2,16,TRBJ1-2
CASRGDRASNQPQHF,few,TRBV27,15,TRBJ1-5
CATSRYKGYEQYF,.,TRBV15,13,TRBJ2-7
CSGTGASTYEQYF,.,TRBV29-1,13,TRBJ2-7
CASSYGPPAGVGEQYF,.,TRBV6-5,16,TRBJ2-7
CASSLRRGFTEAFF,.,TRBV5-4,14,TRBJ1-1
CASRAQENEQFF,few,TRBV7-2,12,TRBJ2-1